Listed here is a single TCR beta chain. These data are taken from a study of T cell repertoires in cytomegalovirus infection. V lost 0 bases and J lost 7, with 19 bases in between. In germline, CDR1 is DFQATT, CDR2 SNEGSKA (reference sequence). The CDR3 runs 16 residues. One entry per CDR3 protein results from TCRdb running MiXCR on the reads. The top ten hold 10% of the sample, which has around 450,000 distinct CDR3 sequences, around 11% seen once. Sequenced input: PBMCs. The rearrangement uses TRBV20-1 and TRBJ2-1; maybe TRBD1 (6 bases). This receptor was obtained from a human donor in good health (CMV status not recorded). Some clones in this sample may be carry-over from other donors' samples. CDR3 amino acids: CSARDRGDRYPNEQFF. The CDR3 nucleotides are TGCAGTGCTAGAGATCGAGGAGACAGGTACCCAAATGAGCAGTTCTTC.